These 27 T cell receptor beta chains were all obtained from the same sample, sequenced in a study of OX40 agonist ivuxolimab in advanced cancers. Using immunoSEQ multiplex PCR, the repertoire was profiled, and TCRdb retains in-frame clones only, with some absent. The data hold fewer than 75,000 clones, with just over 90% observed a single time. The specimen was CD4+ or CD8+ T cells sorted from blood, collected in a trial of the OX40 agonist ivuxolimab. All receptors derive from an adult with an advanced solid tumor such as melanoma, head and neck, liver or kidney cancer.

The DNA of the CDR3 is TGTGCCATCAGTGCTGGGACAGGGGATATTTACGAGCAGTACTTC. It translates to CAISAGTGDIYEQYF. The genes are TRBV10-3 and TRBJ2-7; TRBD1 matches at 10 bases. There are 15 residues in the CDR3. Per the germline V gene, CDR1 is ENHRY and CDR2 is SYGVKD. Trimming cost V 4 bases and J 4 bases; bases outside gene matches: 7.

V gene TRBV10-1 combines with J gene TRBJ2-2, with TRBD2 matching 12 bases. This CDR3 contains 19 residues. Trimming removed 5 bases from V and 4 bases from J; junction bases left unmatched: 14. Germline loops: CDR1 WNHNN, CDR2 SYGVQD (reference sequence). This CDR3 reads CASSPLSSGGLAGTGELFF. CDR3 DNA sequence: TGCGCCAGCAGTCCATTAAGTTCAGGGGGACTAGCGGGCACCGGGGAGCTGTTTTTT.

This chain links TRBV19 with TRBJ1-2; no reliable D call. Germline loops: CDR1 LNHDA, CDR2 SQIVND (reference sequence). V dropped 5 bases and J dropped 8 bases, with 15 bases sitting between them. CDR3 length equals 13 residues. The CDR3 nucleotides read TGTGCCAGTAGTCCCAGCCTACAGTGGGGCTACACCTTC. This sequence encodes CASSPSLQWGYTF. Drawing the rest from reference TRBV19 and TRBJ1-2, the complete variable domain is DGGITQSPKYLFRKEGQNVTLSCEQNLNHDAMYWYRQDPGQGLRLIYYSQIVNDFQKGDIAEGYSVSREKKESFPLTVTSAQKNPTAFYLCASSPSLQWGYTFGSGTRLTVV.

The chain has TRBV11-1 and TRBJ2-3; 11 bases fit TRBD2. Unmatched junction bases numbered 3, after V lost 0 bases and J lost 7 bases. The CDR3 runs 15 residues. CDR1 is SGHAT and CDR2 is FQDESV in the germline V gene (reference sequence). In nucleotides, the CDR3 is TGTGCCAGCAGCTTAGCTAGCGGGGGGGCGTATACGCAGTATTTT. This gives the protein CASSLASGGAYTQYF.

This clone was seen a few times. The rearrangement uses TRBV6-5 and TRBJ1-1; D is perhaps TRBD1 (5 bases). The V end lost 4 bases, the J end lost 10 bases, and 10 bases lay between the germline ends. This CDR3 spans 11 amino acids. In germline, CDR1 is MNHEY, CDR2 SVGAGI. CDR3 DNA: TGTGCCAGCAGTTGGACACCCGGAGCTTTCTTT. This gives the protein CASSWTPGAFF.

V gene TRBV7-8 combines with J gene TRBJ1-1; 10 bases map to TRBD1. V was pared by 0 bases and J by 6 bases, with 4 bases of the junction left unmatched. CDR3 length: 15 residues. Germline V lookup: CDR1 SGHVS, CDR2 FQNEAQ. For the CDR3, the DNA is TGTGCCAGCAGCTTAGCGGCTGGGACAGGGGCTGAAGCTTTCTTT. This codes for CASSLAAGTGAEAFF.

The chain links TRBV7-2 to TRBJ2-3, with a weak D call TRBD2 (6 bases). CDR3 length: 14 residues. CDR1 and CDR2 (germline): SGHTA, FQGNSA. Trimming took off 5 bases at V and 5 bases at J, with 14 bases between the two ends. Here the CDR3 reads CASSVNGGIDTQYF. CDR3 DNA sequence: TGTGCCAGCAGCGTTAACGGGGGTATAGATACGCAGTATTTT.

V usage is TRBV5-4 and J usage is TRBJ1-1; D may be TRBD1 (5 bases). Trimming took off 5 bases at V and 4 bases at J, with 15 bases between the two ends. The length of the CDR3 is 14 residues. The V gene's germline CDR1 is SGHNT and CDR2 YYREEE (reference sequence). Written as DNA, the CDR3 is TGTGCCAGCAGACCCCTGGGGGGACGCACTGAAGCTTTCTTT. Amino acid sequence: CASRPLGGRTEAFF. Based on the CDR3 plus reference TRBV5-4 and TRBJ1-1, the full variable domain is ETGVTQSPTHLIKTRGQQVTLRCSSQSGHNTVSWYQQALGQGPQFIFQYYREEENGRGNFPPRFSGLQFPNYSSELNVNALELDDSALYLCASRPLGGRTEAFFGQGTRLTVV.

This chain joins TRBV7-2 and TRBJ1-1; D uncertain. Germline lookup yields CDR1 SGHTA and CDR2 FQGNSA. V was trimmed by 1 base and J by 5 bases, leaving 14 bases between them. This CDR3 region has 15 residues. The CDR3 loop is CASSLGLGGLTEAFF. The CDR3, as DNA: TGTGCCAGCAGCTTAGGGTTGGGTGGATTAACTGAAGCTTTCTTT.

J is TRBJ2-3 and V is TRBV6-6; possibly TRBD2 for D (5 bases). Germline V gives CDR1 MNHNY, CDR2 SVGAGI (reference sequence). V dropped 6 bases and J dropped 1 base, with 14 bases sitting between them. The CDR3 consists of 15 residues. The CDR3 DNA sequence: TGTGCCAGCAGCCCCTGGCGGGTCGGCACAGATACGCAGTATTTT. Its protein is CASSPWRVGTDTQYF.

The rearrangement joins TRBV7-6 to TRBJ2-1; TRBD2 aligns across 7 bases. This CDR3 region has 15 residues. The ends lost 4 bases at V and 2 bases at J; junction bases unmatched: 5. The V gene's germline CDR1 is SGHVS and CDR2 FNYEAQ. For the CDR3, the DNA is TGTGCCAGCAGCTCCGCAGCGGGACCCTACAATGAGCAGTTCTTC. It yields the protein CASSSAAGPYNEQFF.

The CDR3, as DNA: TGTGCCAGCAGCTTGCTGATACCCGAGCAGTACTTC. Protein product: CASSLLIPEQYF. This chain uses TRBV5-5 with TRBJ2-7; D is undetermined. CDR1 SGHKS and CDR2 YYEKEE come from the germline V gene (reference sequence). V dropped 1 base and J dropped 6 bases, with 8 bases sitting between them. The CDR3 is 12 residues long.

The rearrangement links TRBV29-1 to TRBJ2-3; D uncertain. V was trimmed by 4 bases and J by 1 base, leaving 12 bases between them. The CDR3 consists of 14 residues. CDR1 is SQVTM and CDR2 is ANQGSEA in the germline V gene. CDR3 residues: CSVGGLAGTDTQYF. The CDR3 DNA reads as TGCAGCGTTGGTGGGTTAGCCGGCACAGATACGCAGTATTTT.

The gene calls are TRBV28 and TRBJ1-2, with D tentatively TRBD1 (5 bases). The CDR3 is 14 residues long. V dropped 4 bases and J dropped 6 bases, with 15 bases sitting between them. Germline V gene sequence: CDR1 MDHEN, CDR2 SYDVKM. The CDR3 here is CASSSPGRGDGYTF. The CDR3 DNA follows: TGTGCCAGCAGTTCTCCAGGGAGGGGAGATGGCTACACCTTC.

V gene TRBV28 combines with J gene TRBJ1-2; D may be TRBD1 (5 bases). The CDR3 length is 14 residues. Trimming stripped 8 bases from V and 2 bases from J, with 15 bases between. In germline, CDR1 is MDHEN, CDR2 SYDVKM. The CDR3 nucleotides are TGTGCCAGCCGGATGGACACCTTAAACTATGGCTACACCTTC. Translating it yields CASRMDTLNYGYTF.

The chain uses TRBV10-3 and TRBJ2-7, with D possibly being TRBD1 or TRBD2 (6 bases each). From germline, CDR1 is ENHRY and CDR2 SYGVKD. The CDR3 is 16 residues long. V was trimmed by 0 bases and J by 6 bases, leaving 18 bases between them. This CDR3 is CAISESKLQGGGEQYF. In DNA form, the CDR3 reads TGTGCCATCAGTGAGTCGAAACTACAGGGAGGTGGCGAGCAGTACTTC.

The chain recombines TRBV11-3 with TRBJ2-1, with D possibly TRBD2 on 6 matching bases. The CDR3 spans 13 residues. CDR1 SGHNT and CDR2 YENEEA come from the germline V gene. Trimming pared 9 bases from V and 0 bases from J, leaving 9 bases between. CDR3 sequence reads: CASQGLSYNEQFF. CDR3 nucleotides: TGTGCCAGTCAGGGACTCTCCTACAATGAGCAGTTCTTC.

The rearrangement uses TRBV19 and TRBJ2-1; 14 bases agree with TRBD2. This CDR3 is 17 amino acids long. V shed 5 bases and J 1 base; nucleotides not matched to a gene: 4. Germline V gene data show CDR1 as LNHDA and CDR2 as SQIVND (reference sequence). The CDR3: CASSAGLAGGSYNEQFF. The CDR3 nucleotides are TGTGCCAGTAGTGCCGGACTAGCGGGGGGATCCTACAATGAGCAGTTCTTC.

The V call is TRBV18, the J call TRBJ2-1; 12 bases agree with TRBD2. The CDR3 has 14 amino acids. CDR1 KGHSH and CDR2 LQKENI come from the germline V gene. The trim removed 3 bases at V and 6 bases at J, leaving 0 bases unmatched. In DNA form, the CDR3 reads TGTGCCAGCTCACCGACTAGCGGGAGCAATGAGCAGTTCTTC. This codes for CASSPTSGSNEQFF.

This clone was seen just once. V and J are TRBV28 and TRBJ1-5, with D perhaps matching TRBD1 (6 bases). Trimming cost V 6 bases and J 3 bases, with 15 bases left between them. The CDR3 spans 15 residues. CDR1 is MDHEN, CDR2 SYDVKM, per germline. The CDR3 DNA reads TGTGCCAGCAGCGCGGCCCAGGGGTACAATCAGCCCCAGCATTTT. As protein: CASSAAQGYNQPQHF.

This chain joins TRBV29-1 and TRBJ2-3; D unclear. This CDR3 spans 13 amino acids. Germline-derived CDR1 and CDR2 are SQVTM and ANQGSEA. Trimming took 5 bases from V and 2 from J, leaving 11 bases between them. CDR3 nucleotide sequence: TGCAGCGTTAGTCCCGGGCTCACAGATACGCAGTATTTT. As protein: CSVSPGLTDTQYF.

This rearrangement joins TRBV19 to TRBJ1-1; TRBD1 might be the D (6 bases). V lost 3 bases and J lost 5, with 16 bases in between. This CDR3 contains 15 residues. Germline CDR1 LNHDA, CDR2 SQIVND (reference sequence). CDR3 nucleotides: TGTGCCAGTAGTATCCACAGGGTCTACGAGACTGAAGCTTTCTTT. Amino acid sequence: CASSIHRVYETEAFF.

The rearrangement uses TRBV29-1 and TRBJ2-7; D is unresolved. The CDR3 extends over 11 amino acids. V lost 5 bases and J 0 bases, leaving 5 bases between the germline ends. Germline CDR1 is SQVTM and CDR2 is ANQGSEA. CDR3 sequence: CSVSSSYEQYF. CDR3 nucleotides: TGCAGCGTTTCCAGCTCCTACGAGCAGTACTTC.

The chain employs TRBV27 and TRBJ2-3; 8 bases line up with TRBD1. The length of the CDR3 is 14 residues. The ends lost 6 bases at V and 6 bases at J; junction bases unmatched: 8. CDR1 and CDR2 from the germline V gene are MNHEY and SMNVEV (reference sequence). The CDR3 region is CASRRTGRLDTQYF. In DNA, the CDR3 is TGTGCCAGCAGAAGGACAGGGAGATTGGATACGCAGTATTTT.

V usage is TRBV28 and J usage is TRBJ2-7; TRBD1 aligns across 7 bases. Trimming cost V 5 bases and J 4 bases; bases outside gene matches: 5. Germline loops: CDR1 MDHEN, CDR2 SYDVKM. This CDR3 is built from 13 residues. CDR3 loop: CASSVGQIYEQYF. The CDR3 nucleotides are TGTGCCAGCAGTGTGGGACAGATTTACGAGCAGTACTTC.

The chain carries TRBV7-2 and TRBJ1-2, with D unclear. V lost 5 bases and J 2 bases, leaving 15 bases between the germline ends. The CDR3 spans 15 residues. Germline CDR1 is SGHTA and CDR2 is FQGNSA. CDR3 nucleotide sequence: TGTGCCAGCAGCCCCCGACCCGGCGGAAACTATGGCTACACCTTC. Translating gives CASSPRPGGNYGYTF. The entire variable domain, with the rest obtained from reference TRBV7-2 and TRBJ1-2, is as follows: GAGVSQSPSNKVTEKGKDVELRCDPISGHTALYWYRQSLGQGLEFLIYFQGNSAPDKSGLPSDRFSAERTGGSVSTLTIQRTQQEDSAVYLCASSPRPGGNYGYTFGSGTRLTVV.

The chain combines TRBV7-9 with TRBJ1-1, with a possible D match to TRBD1 (6 bases). The V gene's germline CDR1 is SEHNR and CDR2 FQNEAQ (reference sequence). V was shortened by 3 bases and J by 8 bases, with 16 bases between the two germline ends. The CDR3 contains 14 residues. Here the CDR3 DNA reads TGTGCCAGCAGCTTCGGGCAGGGGTTCCGGGAAGCTTTCTTT. This translates into CASSFGQGFREAFF.